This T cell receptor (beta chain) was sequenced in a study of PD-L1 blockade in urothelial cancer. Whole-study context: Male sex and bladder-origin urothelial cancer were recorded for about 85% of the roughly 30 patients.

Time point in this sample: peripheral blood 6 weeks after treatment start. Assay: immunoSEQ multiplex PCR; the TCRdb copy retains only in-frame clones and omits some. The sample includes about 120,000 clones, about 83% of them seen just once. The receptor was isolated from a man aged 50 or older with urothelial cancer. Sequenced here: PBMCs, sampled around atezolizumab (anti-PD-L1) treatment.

CDR3 bases: TGTGCCATTGGAGCGGGGTCGGACGAGCAGTACTTC. Translation gives CAIGAGSDEQYF. The rearrangement links TRBV10-3 to TRBJ2-7; 7 nucleotides agree with TRBD2. CDR3 size: 12 residues. CDR1 ENHRY and CDR2 SYGVKD come from the germline V gene. After removal of 9 bases from V and 5 bases from J, the junction contained 7 bases not matched to a gene.